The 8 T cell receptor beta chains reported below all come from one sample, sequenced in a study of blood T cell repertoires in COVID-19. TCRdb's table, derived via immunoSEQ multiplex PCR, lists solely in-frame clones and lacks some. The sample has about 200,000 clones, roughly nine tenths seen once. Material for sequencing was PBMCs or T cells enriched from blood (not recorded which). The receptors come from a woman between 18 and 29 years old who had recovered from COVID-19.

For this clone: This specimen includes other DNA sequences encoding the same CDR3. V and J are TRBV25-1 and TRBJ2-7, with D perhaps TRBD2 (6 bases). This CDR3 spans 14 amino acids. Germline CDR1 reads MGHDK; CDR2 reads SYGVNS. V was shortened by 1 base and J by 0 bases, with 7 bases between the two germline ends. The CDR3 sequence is CASSEWGVSYEQYF. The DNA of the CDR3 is TGTGCCAGCAGTGAATGGGGGGTCTCCTACGAGCAGTACTTC.

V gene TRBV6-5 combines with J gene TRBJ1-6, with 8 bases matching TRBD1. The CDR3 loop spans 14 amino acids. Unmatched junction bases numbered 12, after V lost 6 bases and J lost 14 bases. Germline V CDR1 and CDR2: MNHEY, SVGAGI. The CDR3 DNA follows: TGTGCCAGCAGACACTGGACAGGGAGGGGGGCCCTCCACTTT. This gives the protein CASRHWTGRGALHF.

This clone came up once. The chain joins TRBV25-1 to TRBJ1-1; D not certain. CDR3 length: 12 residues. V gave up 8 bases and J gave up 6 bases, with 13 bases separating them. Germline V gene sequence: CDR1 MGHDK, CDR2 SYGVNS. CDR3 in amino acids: CASCGRGPEAFF. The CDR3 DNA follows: TGTGCCAGCTGTGGCCGAGGGCCTGAAGCTTTCTTT. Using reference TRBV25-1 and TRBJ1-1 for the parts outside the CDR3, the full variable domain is EADIYQTPRYLVIGTGKKITLECSQTMGHDKMYWYQQDPGMELHLIHYSYGVNSTEKGDLSSESTVSRIRTEHFPLTLESARPSHTSQYLCASCGRGPEAFFGQGTRLTVV.

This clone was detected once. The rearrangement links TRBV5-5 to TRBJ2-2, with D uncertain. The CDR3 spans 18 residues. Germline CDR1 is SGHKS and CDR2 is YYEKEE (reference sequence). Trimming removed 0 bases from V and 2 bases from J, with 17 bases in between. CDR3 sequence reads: CASSLVILVADNTGELFF. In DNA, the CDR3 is TGTGCCAGCAGCTTGGTAATTTTGGTCGCGGATAACACCGGGGAGCTGTTTTTT. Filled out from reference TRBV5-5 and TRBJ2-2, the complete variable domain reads DAGVTQSPTHLIKTRGQQVTLRCSPISGHKSVSWYQQVLGQGPQFIFQYYEKEERGRGNFPDRFSARQFPNYSSELNVNALLLGDSALYLCASSLVILVADNTGELFFGEGSRLTVL.

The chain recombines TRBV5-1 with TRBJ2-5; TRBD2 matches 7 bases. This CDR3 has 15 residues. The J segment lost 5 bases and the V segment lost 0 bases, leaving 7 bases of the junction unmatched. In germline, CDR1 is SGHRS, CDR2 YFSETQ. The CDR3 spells CASSLAEAGIETQYF. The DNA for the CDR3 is TGCGCCAGCAGCTTGGCCGAAGCGGGGATTGAGACCCAGTACTTC. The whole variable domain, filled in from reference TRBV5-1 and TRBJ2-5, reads KAGVTQTPRYLIKTRGQQVTLSCSPISGHRSVSWYQQTPGQGLQFLFEYFSETQRNKGNFPGRFSGRQFSNSRSEMNVSTLELGDSALYLCASSLAEAGIETQYFGPGTRLLVL.

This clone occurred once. The CDR3 DNA is TGTGCTAGTGTACAAGGGACAGGTAATTCACCCCTCCACTTT. This encodes CASVQGTGNSPLHF. The V gene is TRBV12-5, the J gene TRBJ1-6; 8 bases match TRBD1. This CDR3 comprises 14 residues. CDR1 is LGHNT and CDR2 is FRNRAP in the germline V gene. V dropped 7 bases and J dropped 6; count of bases not matched to a gene: 5.

In nucleotides, the CDR3 is TGTGCCAGCAGTTCAACAGGGACCAACTATGGCTACACCTTC. It translates to CASSSTGTNYGYTF. The chain joins TRBV6-5 to TRBJ1-2; possibly TRBD1 for D (6 bases). The germline V gene has CDR1 MNHEY and CDR2 SVGAGI. V lost 4 bases and J lost 2, with 11 bases in between. The CDR3 is 14 residues long.

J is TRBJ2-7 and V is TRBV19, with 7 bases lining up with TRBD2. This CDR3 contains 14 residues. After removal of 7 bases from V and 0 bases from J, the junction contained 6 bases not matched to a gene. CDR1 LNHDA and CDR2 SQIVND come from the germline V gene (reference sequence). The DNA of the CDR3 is TGTGCCAGTACCCCAGCGGGGAGCTCCTACGAGCAGTACTTC. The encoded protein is CASTPAGSSYEQYF.